The 17 T cell receptor beta chains below were found in one sample sequenced in a study of shared clonotypes between healthy human individuals. TCRdb's copy holds only in-frame clones and misses some; the assay was immunoSEQ multiplex PCR. This table has about 1.1 million clones, roughly 80% appearing once. Input material: memory CD4+ T cells from PBMCs. Documented subset: CD45RA-negative fraction. Source of these receptors: a man in his late teens or twenties in good health. Some clones in this sample may be carry-over from other donors' samples.

V and J are TRBV6-5 and TRBJ1-1; 8 positions match TRBD1. CDR3 length: 14 amino acids. The germline V gene has CDR1 MNHEY and CDR2 SVGAGI. V lost 5 bases, J lost 4 bases, and 6 bases stayed unmatched. The CDR3 DNA is TGTGCCAGCAGTATCGACAGGGGTGGCACTGAAGCTTTCTTT. It specifies CASSIDRGGTEAFF.

As concerns this clone: Other nucleotide sequences in the sample specify the same CDR3. As DNA, the CDR3 is TGTGCCAGCAGTAGGACAGGCAACACTGAAGCTTTCTTT. Translated: CASSRTGNTEAFF. The chain is built from TRBV6-1 and TRBJ1-1; the match to TRBD1 covers 7 bases. V trimming: 5 bases; J trimming: 2 bases; junction bases outside the gene matches: 2. From germline, CDR1 is MNHNS and CDR2 SASEGT. This CDR3 region has 13 residues.

This clone has a handful of counts. V and J are TRBV9 and TRBJ2-7; 7 nucleotides line up with TRBD2. CDR1 and CDR2 from the germline V gene are SGDLS and YYNGEE. This CDR3 comprises 14 residues. Trimming took 4 bases from V and 0 from J; bases not matched to a gene: 4. CDR3 DNA: TGTGCCAGCAGCCGAACTAGCGACTCCTACGAGCAGTACTTC. Amino acids: CASSRTSDSYEQYF.

The chain couples TRBV5-1 to TRBJ2-7, with D possibly being TRBD1 (6 bases). The CDR3 spans 16 residues. V dropped 2 bases and J dropped 1 base, with 16 bases sitting between them. Germline V gene sequence: CDR1 SGHRS, CDR2 YFSETQ. The CDR3 here is CASSFLAQTGSYEQYF. The DNA of the CDR3 is TGCGCCAGCAGCTTCCTAGCACAGACAGGTTCCTACGAGCAGTACTTC.

This clone was counted once. The same CDR3 also results from other DNA sequences found in this sample. The V gene is TRBV18, the J gene TRBJ2-5, with D perhaps matching TRBD2 (5 bases). Trimming took off 3 bases at V and 2 bases at J, with 7 bases between the two ends. This CDR3 spans 13 amino acids. Germline CDR1 is KGHSH and CDR2 is LQKENI. As DNA, the CDR3 is TGTGCCAGCTCACCTAGGACTCAAGAGACCCAGTACTTC. It specifies CASSPRTQETQYF.

This clone showed up just a few times. The chain couples TRBV5-1 to TRBJ2-2, with 7 bases matching TRBD2. The CDR3 contains 17 residues. Germline CDR1 and CDR2: SGHRS and YFSETQ. With V trimmed by 4 bases and J by 5 bases, 14 bases remained unmatched. CDR3 in amino acids: CASSLNPTSTRTGELFF. The CDR3 region has the DNA TGCGCCAGCAGCCTGAATCCGACTAGCACACGGACCGGGGAGCTGTTTTTT.

This clone was detected only a few times. The chain couples TRBV5-1 to TRBJ2-5, with D hard to call. The CDR3 has 15 amino acids. Germline CDR1 SGHRS, CDR2 YFSETQ. The V end was cut by 0 bases, the J end by 0 bases, with 9 bases between. CDR3 DNA sequence: TGCGCCAGCAGCTTGGGTCTAGTCAACCAAGAGACCCAGTACTTC. Amino acid sequence: CASSLGLVNQETQYF. Drawing the rest from reference TRBV5-1 and TRBJ2-5, the complete variable domain is KAGVTQTPRYLIKTRGQQVTLSCSPISGHRSVSWYQQTPGQGLQFLFEYFSETQRNKGNFPGRFSGRQFSNSRSEMNVSTLELGDSALYLCASSLGLVNQETQYFGPGTRLLVL.

On this clone: The same CDR3 is also encoded by other DNA sequences in this sample. The J gene is TRBJ2-3, the V gene TRBV20-1; D uncertain. Germline V CDR1 and CDR2: DFQATT, SNEGSKA (reference sequence). The V end was cut by 3 bases, the J end by 6 bases, with 4 bases between. This CDR3 is built from 10 residues. In DNA, the CDR3 is TGCAGTGCTAGCCCCGATACGCAGTATTTT. This encodes CSASPDTQYF.

This sequence joins TRBV5-1 and TRBJ1-5; possible D gene TRBD1, 5 bases. V lost 0 bases, J lost 9 bases, and 16 bases lay in between. The CDR3 has 15 residues. Germline values: CDR1 SGHRS, CDR2 YFSETQ. CDR3 in amino acids: CASSLVAGPGSPQHF. The CDR3 region has the DNA TGCGCCAGCAGCTTGGTTGCAGGGCCAGGATCGCCCCAGCATTTT.

This CDR3 is CASSLGDTNYEQYF. The CDR3 nucleotides are TGTGCCAGCAGCCTGGGGGACACTAACTACGAGCAGTACTTC. This chain connects TRBV7-9 to TRBJ2-7; maybe TRBD1 (6 bases). The germline V gene has CDR1 SEHNR and CDR2 FQNEAQ (reference sequence). The CDR3 runs to 14 residues. The V and J ends lost 5 bases and 3 bases respectively, with 14 bases between them.

This clone has a handful of counts. The V call is TRBV6-6, the J call TRBJ2-1, with 10 nucleotides matching TRBD2. Unmatched junction bases numbered 8, after V lost 0 bases and J lost 9 bases. This CDR3 is 16 amino acids long. Germline V gives CDR1 MNHNY, CDR2 SVGAGI (reference sequence). This chain's CDR3 is CASSYSRGSGRGEQFF. The DNA for the CDR3 is TGTGCCAGCAGTTACTCGCGGGGGAGCGGGAGGGGTGAGCAGTTCTTC.

This clone was seen many times. The identical CDR3 is also encoded by other nucleotide sequences in the sample. This chain links TRBV30 with TRBJ2-2, with D possibly called TRBD1 or TRBD2 (5 bases each). Germline CDR1 reads GTSNPN; CDR2 reads SVGIG (reference sequence). CDR3 length: 15 amino acids. Trimming took off 7 bases at V and 0 bases at J, with 15 bases between the two ends. The CDR3 nucleotides read TGTGCCTCGCATCCGGGGCAGACGAACACCGGGGAGCTGTTTTTT. This encodes CASHPGQTNTGELFF.

This clone was seen a handful of times. A much larger clone sits a single nucleotide away, making a read error possible. At the DNA level, this CDR3 is encoded by other sequences in the same sample as well. CDR3 region: CASSLEGTDTQYF. In DNA, the CDR3 is TGTGCCAGCAGCTTGGAAGGCACAGATACGCAGTATTTT. This chain connects TRBV5-4 to TRBJ2-3, with D uncertain. Trimming took off 0 bases at V and 1 base at J, with 3 bases between the two ends. The CDR3 consists of 13 residues. CDR1 SGHNT and CDR2 YYREEE come from the germline V gene (reference sequence).

Details on this clone: One end of the junction does not line up with germline, which may come from a read error. The chain uses TRBV20-1 and TRBJ2-7; D remains ambiguous. Germline CDR1 reads DFQATT; CDR2 reads SNEGSKA (reference sequence). This CDR3 spans 11 amino acids. Here the CDR3 reads CSVGGSYEQYF. DNA of the CDR3: TGCAGTGTAGGCGGCTCCTACGAGCAGTACTTT.

This chain links TRBV28 with TRBJ2-5; 12 bases agree with TRBD2. The CDR3 extends over 14 amino acids. The ends lost 6 bases at V and 5 bases at J; junction bases unmatched: 4. Germline V gives CDR1 MDHEN, CDR2 SYDVKM. CDR3 protein: CASSLAGGSETQYF. CDR3 sequence (DNA): TGTGCCAGCAGCCTAGCGGGAGGGAGTGAGACCCAGTACTTC.

CDR3 nucleotides: TGTGCCAGCACCCCCAGCGGGAGATACGAGCAGTACTTC. This gives the protein CASTPSGRYEQYF. The chain employs TRBV6-5 and TRBJ2-7, with TRBD2 identical over 8 bases. The CDR3 extends over 13 amino acids. The germline V gene has CDR1 MNHEY and CDR2 SVGAGI. The ends lost 7 bases at V and 4 bases at J; junction bases unmatched: 6.

This chain links TRBV13 with TRBJ2-1; D remains unclear. Germline V gene data show CDR1 as PRHDT and CDR2 as FYEKMQ (reference sequence). The CDR3 runs 12 residues. The germline V and J ends were trimmed by 3 bases and 12 bases, with 12 bases remaining between them. The CDR3 DNA follows: TGTGCCAGCAGCTTTAGATCCGGCCGGCAGTTCTTC. Translation: CASSFRSGRQFF.